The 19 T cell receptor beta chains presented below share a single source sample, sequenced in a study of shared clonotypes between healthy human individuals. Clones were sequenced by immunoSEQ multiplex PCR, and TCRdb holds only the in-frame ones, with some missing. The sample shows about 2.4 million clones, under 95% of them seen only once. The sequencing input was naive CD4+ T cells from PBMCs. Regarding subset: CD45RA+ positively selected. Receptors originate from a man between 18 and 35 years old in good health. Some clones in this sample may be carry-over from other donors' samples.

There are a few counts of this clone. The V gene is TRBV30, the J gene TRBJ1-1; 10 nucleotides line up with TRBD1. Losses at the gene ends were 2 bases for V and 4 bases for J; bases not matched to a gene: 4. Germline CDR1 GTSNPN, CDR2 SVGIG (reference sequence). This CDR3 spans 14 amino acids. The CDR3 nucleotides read TGTGCCTGGAGTCCGACAGGGGGCCGCACTGAAGCTTTCTTT. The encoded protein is CAWSPTGGRTEAFF.

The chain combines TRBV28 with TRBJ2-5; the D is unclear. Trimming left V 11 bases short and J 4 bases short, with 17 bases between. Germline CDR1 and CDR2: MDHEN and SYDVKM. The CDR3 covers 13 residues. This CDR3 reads CAGGFPDSETQYF. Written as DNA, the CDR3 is TGTGCCGGTGGCTTCCCCGACTCAGAGACCCAGTACTTC.

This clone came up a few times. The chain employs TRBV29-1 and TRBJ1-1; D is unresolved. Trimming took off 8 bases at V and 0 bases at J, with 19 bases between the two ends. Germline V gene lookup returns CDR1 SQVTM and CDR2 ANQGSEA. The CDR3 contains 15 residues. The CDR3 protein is CSSREWRTLNTEAFF. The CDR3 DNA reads TGCAGCTCTCGGGAGTGGCGAACACTGAACACTGAAGCTTTCTTT.

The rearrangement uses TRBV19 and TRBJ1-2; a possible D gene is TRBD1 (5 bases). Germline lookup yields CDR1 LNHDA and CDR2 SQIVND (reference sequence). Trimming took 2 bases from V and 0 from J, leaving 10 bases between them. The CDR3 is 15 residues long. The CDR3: CASSIPGSANYGYTF. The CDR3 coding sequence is TGTGCCAGTAGTATACCAGGGTCCGCTAACTATGGCTACACCTTC.

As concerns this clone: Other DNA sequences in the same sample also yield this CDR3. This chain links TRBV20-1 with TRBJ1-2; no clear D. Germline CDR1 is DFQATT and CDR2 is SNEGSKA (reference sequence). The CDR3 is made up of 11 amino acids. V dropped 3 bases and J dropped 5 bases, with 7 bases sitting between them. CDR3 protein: CSARKGYGYTF. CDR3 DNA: TGCAGTGCTAGGAAGGGATATGGCTACACCTTC.

The CDR3: CASSLGTGEQETQYF. In DNA, the CDR3 is TGTGCCAGCAGCTTAGGGACAGGGGAGCAAGAGACCCAGTACTTC. The chain carries TRBV7-9 and TRBJ2-5, with 9 positions matching TRBD1. V shed 1 base, J shed 2 bases, and the junction held 2 bases outside the gene matches. The germline CDR1 and CDR2 sequences are SEHNR and FQNEAQ (reference sequence). CDR3 length equals 15 residues.

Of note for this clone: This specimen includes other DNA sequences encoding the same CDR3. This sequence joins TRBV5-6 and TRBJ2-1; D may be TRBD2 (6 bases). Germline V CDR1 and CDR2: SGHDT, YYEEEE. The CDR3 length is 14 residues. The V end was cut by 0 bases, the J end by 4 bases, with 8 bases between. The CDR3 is CASSLAGVYNEQFF. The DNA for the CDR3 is TGTGCCAGCAGCTTGGCGGGAGTTTACAATGAGCAGTTCTTC.

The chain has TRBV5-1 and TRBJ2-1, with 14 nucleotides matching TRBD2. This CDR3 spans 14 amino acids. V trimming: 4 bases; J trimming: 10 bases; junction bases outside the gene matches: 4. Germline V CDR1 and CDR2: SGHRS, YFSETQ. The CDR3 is CASSATSGRGEQFF. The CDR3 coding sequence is TGCGCCAGCAGCGCGACTAGCGGGAGGGGGGAGCAGTTCTTC.

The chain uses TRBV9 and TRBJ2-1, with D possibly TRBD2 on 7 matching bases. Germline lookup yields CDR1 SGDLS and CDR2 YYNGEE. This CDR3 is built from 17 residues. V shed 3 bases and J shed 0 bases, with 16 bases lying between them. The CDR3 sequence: CASSAPLGGASYNEQFF. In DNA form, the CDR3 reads TGTGCCAGCAGCGCCCCTCTGGGGGGGGCCTCCTACAATGAGCAGTTCTTC.

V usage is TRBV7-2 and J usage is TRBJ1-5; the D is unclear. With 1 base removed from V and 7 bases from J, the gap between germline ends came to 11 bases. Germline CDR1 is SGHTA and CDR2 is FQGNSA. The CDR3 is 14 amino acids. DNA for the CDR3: TGTGCCAGCAGCTTAGGCAGGTCGAGGCAGCCCCAGCATTTT. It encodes CASSLGRSRQPQHF.

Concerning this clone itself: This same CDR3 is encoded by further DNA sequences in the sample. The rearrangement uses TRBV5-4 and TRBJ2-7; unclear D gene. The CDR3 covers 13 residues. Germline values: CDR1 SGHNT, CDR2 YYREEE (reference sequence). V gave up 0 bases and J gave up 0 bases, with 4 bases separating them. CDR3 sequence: CASSLDRSYEQYF. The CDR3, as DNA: TGTGCCAGCAGCTTGGACCGCTCCTACGAGCAGTACTTC.

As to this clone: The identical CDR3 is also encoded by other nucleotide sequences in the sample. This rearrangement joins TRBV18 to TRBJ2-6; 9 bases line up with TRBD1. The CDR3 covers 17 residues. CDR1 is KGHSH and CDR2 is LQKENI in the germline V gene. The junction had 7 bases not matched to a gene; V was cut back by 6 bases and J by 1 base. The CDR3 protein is CASSPGTGRSGANVLTF. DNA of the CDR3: TGTGCCAGCTCCCCCGGGACAGGGAGGTCTGGGGCCAACGTCCTGACTTTC.

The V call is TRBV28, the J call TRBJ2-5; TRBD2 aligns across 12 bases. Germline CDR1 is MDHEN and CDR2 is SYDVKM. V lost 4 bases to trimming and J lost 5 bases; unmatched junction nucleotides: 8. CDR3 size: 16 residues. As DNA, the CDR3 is TGTGCCAGCAGTTCTAGGACTAGCGGGATCCGGGAGACCCAGTACTTC. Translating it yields CASSSRTSGIRETQYF.

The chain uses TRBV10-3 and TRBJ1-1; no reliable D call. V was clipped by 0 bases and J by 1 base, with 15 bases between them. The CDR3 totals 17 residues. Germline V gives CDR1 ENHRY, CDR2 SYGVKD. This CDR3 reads CAISESFARGSNTEAFF. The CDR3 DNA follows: TGTGCCATCAGTGAGTCGTTTGCTCGAGGATCGAACACTGAAGCTTTCTTT.

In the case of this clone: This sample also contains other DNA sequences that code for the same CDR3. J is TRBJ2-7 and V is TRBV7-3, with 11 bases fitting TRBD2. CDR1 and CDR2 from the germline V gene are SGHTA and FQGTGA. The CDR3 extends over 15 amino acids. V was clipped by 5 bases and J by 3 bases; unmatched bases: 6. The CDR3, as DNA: TGTGCCAGCAGCCTAGGGACTAGCGGCAGCTACGAGCAGTACTTC. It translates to CASSLGTSGSYEQYF.

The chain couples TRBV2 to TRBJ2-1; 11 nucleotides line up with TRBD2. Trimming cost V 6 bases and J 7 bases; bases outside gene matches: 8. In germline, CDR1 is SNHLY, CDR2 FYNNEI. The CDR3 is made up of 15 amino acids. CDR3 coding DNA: TGTGCCAGCAGCACTAGCGGGAGTGTGATAAATGAGCAGTTCTTC. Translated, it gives CASSTSGSVINEQFF.

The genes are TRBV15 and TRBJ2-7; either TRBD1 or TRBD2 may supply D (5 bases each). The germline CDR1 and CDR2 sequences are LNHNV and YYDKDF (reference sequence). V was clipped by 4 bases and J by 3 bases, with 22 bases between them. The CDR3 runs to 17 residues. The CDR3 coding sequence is TGTGCCACCAGCAAAGCCGGGACGACGATCCTCGGCTACGAGCAGTACTTC. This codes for CATSKAGTTILGYEQYF.

The CDR3 spells CASSRWEEEGYTF. CDR3 bases: TGTGCCAGCAGCCGATGGGAGGAGGAAGGCTACACCTTC. The chain uses TRBV5-5 and TRBJ1-2; D ambiguous. CDR1 is SGHKS and CDR2 is YYEKEE in the germline V gene (reference sequence). V was clipped by 4 bases and J by 8 bases, with 15 bases between them. The CDR3 consists of 13 residues.

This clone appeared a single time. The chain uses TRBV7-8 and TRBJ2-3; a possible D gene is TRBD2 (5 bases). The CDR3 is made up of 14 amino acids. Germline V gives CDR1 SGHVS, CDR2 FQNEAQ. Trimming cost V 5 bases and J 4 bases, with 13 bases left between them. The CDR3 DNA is TGTGCCAGCAGCCGGACGGGATCGGCAGATACGCAGTATTTT. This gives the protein CASSRTGSADTQYF.